A single sample is the source of the 17 T cell receptor beta chains below, sequenced in a study of blood T cell repertoires in COVID-19. Using immunoSEQ multiplex PCR, the repertoire was profiled, and TCRdb retains in-frame clones only, with some absent. The sample shows some 83,000 clones, approximately 80% of them seen only once. What was sequenced was peripheral blood. The receptors come from a man aged 45-65 years with acute or convalescent COVID-19.

CDR3 protein: CASNRPLGGYTF. The CDR3 bases are TGTGCCAGCAACCGCCCCCTCGGGGGCTACACCTTC. The V gene is TRBV6-1, the J gene TRBJ1-2; unclear D gene. The germline V gene has CDR1 MNHNS and CDR2 SASEGT. Trimming removed 7 bases from V and 8 bases from J, with 14 bases in between. The CDR3 runs to 12 residues.

This clone was recorded a few times. V usage is TRBV2 and J usage is TRBJ1-1, with unresolved D. This CDR3 contains 13 residues. The germline CDR1 and CDR2 sequences are SNHLY and FYNNEI. V was pared by 4 bases and J by 1 base, with 7 bases between. In DNA, the CDR3 is TGTGCCAGCAGTGTCATCCAGAACACTGAAGCTTTCTTT. Translation gives CASSVIQNTEAFF.

V gene TRBV9 combines with J gene TRBJ2-2, with 8 bases that match TRBD2. Germline CDR1 SGDLS, CDR2 YYNGEE. V was pared by 3 bases and J by 3 bases, with 4 bases of the junction left unmatched. This CDR3 has 15 residues. CDR3 protein: CASSDSGEYTGELFF. For the CDR3, the DNA is TGTGCCAGCAGCGATAGCGGGGAGTACACCGGGGAGCTGTTTTTT.

The chain joins TRBV3-1 (or the pseudogene TRBV3-2) to TRBJ1-1; the match to TRBD1 covers 7 bases. Germline V gene data show CDR1 as LGHDT and CDR2 as YNNKEL (reference sequence). The CDR3 is 14 residues long. With 3 bases clipped from V and 5 bases from J, the junction kept 6 bases outside the gene matches. The CDR3 here is CASSQDNRGTEAFF. Written as DNA, the CDR3 is TGTGCCAGCAGCCAGGATAACAGGGGAACTGAAGCTTTCTTT.

The chain combines TRBV5-1 with TRBJ2-2; 8 bases are a match to TRBD2. The CDR3 extends over 15 amino acids. V trimming: 0 bases; J trimming: 7 bases; junction bases outside the gene matches: 5. The germline gives CDR1 SGHRS, CDR2 YFSETQ. This CDR3 reads CASSLERETYGELFF. CDR3 sequence (DNA): TGCGCCAGCAGCTTGGAGCGGGAGACGTACGGGGAGCTGTTTTTT.

This rearrangement joins TRBV10-3 to TRBJ2-7, with unresolved D. V was clipped by 1 base and J by 2 bases, with 12 bases between them. CDR1 ENHRY and CDR2 SYGVKD come from the germline V gene. This CDR3 is built from 15 residues. The CDR3 region has the DNA TGTGCCATCAGTGAGTTGATAACAGCCCCCTACGAGCAGTACTTC. It codes for CAISELITAPYEQYF.

In this sample, this clone turned up a few times. V gene TRBV6-5 combines with J gene TRBJ1-6; D possibly corresponds to TRBD1 (5 bases). Trimming took 0 bases from V and 7 from J, leaving 13 bases between them. Germline CDR1 is MNHEY and CDR2 is SVGAGI. The CDR3 runs 16 residues. CDR3 region: CASSYSLRGTNSPLHF. For the CDR3, the DNA is TGTGCCAGCAGTTACTCTTTGCGGGGGACCAATTCACCCCTCCACTTT.

The genes are TRBV5-4 and TRBJ1-2; D is perhaps TRBD1 (6 bases). The germline CDR1 and CDR2 sequences are SGHNT and YYREEE (reference sequence). Trimming cost V 4 bases and J 4 bases, with 14 bases left between them. CDR3 length: 14 amino acids. CDR3 in amino acids: CASSPRGTSYGYTF. The CDR3 nucleotides are TGTGCCAGCAGCCCCAGGGGAACTAGCTATGGCTACACCTTC.

The genes are TRBV27 and TRBJ1-2; D perhaps matches TRBD1 (6 bases). The CDR3 spans 16 residues. V lost 4 bases, J lost 4 bases, and 19 bases lay in between. The germline gives CDR1 MNHEY, CDR2 SMNVEV (reference sequence). The CDR3 sequence: CASSSFTGLYSYGYTF. CDR3 nucleotides: TGTGCCAGCAGTTCCTTCACAGGGCTCTACTCCTATGGCTACACCTTC.

The chain uses TRBV7-3 and TRBJ2-1; D not resolved. The V end lost 0 bases, the J end lost 4 bases, and 10 bases lay between the germline ends. Germline lookup yields CDR1 SGHTA and CDR2 FQGTGA. CDR3 length: 15 residues. CDR3 region: CASSLTARKYNEQFF. Here the CDR3 DNA reads TGTGCCAGCAGCTTAACGGCCAGAAAATACAATGAGCAGTTCTTC.

A few counts support this clone. The chain has TRBV15 and TRBJ2-5; no definite D call. The CDR3 length is 15 residues. V shed 0 bases and J shed 1 base, with 9 bases lying between them. The germline gives CDR1 LNHNV, CDR2 YYDKDF (reference sequence). CDR3 protein: CATSRDMAVQETQYF. The CDR3 DNA follows: TGTGCCACCAGCAGAGATATGGCGGTCCAAGAGACCCAGTACTTC.

This sequence joins TRBV6-5 and TRBJ1-1; tentatively, D is TRBD1 (5 bases). Germline values: CDR1 MNHEY, CDR2 SVGAGI. This CDR3 comprises 15 residues. The CDR3 here is CATQAIQGRDTEAFF. CDR3 in DNA: TGTGCGACCCAGGCCATTCAGGGTAGGGACACTGAAGCTTTCTTT.

The chain employs TRBV19 and TRBJ2-1, with D unresolved. Germline V lookup: CDR1 LNHDA, CDR2 SQIVND (reference sequence). This CDR3 has 14 amino acids. Deletions cut 3 bases from V and 9 bases from J, with 15 bases between. The CDR3 here is CASSIPLVGAEQFF. CDR3 DNA: TGTGCCAGTAGTATTCCCCTGGTCGGTGCTGAGCAGTTCTTC.

CDR3 loop: CASSLAPAGGNNEQFF. The CDR3, as DNA: TGCGCCAGCAGCTTGGCCCCAGCGGGAGGAAACAATGAGCAGTTCTTC. The chain is built from TRBV5-1 and TRBJ2-1; 9 nucleotides line up with TRBD2. Unmatched junction bases numbered 6, after V lost 0 bases and J lost 5 bases. The germline V gene has CDR1 SGHRS and CDR2 YFSETQ. The CDR3 runs to 16 residues.

V and J are TRBV19 and TRBJ2-7; 10 nucleotides align to TRBD2. The CDR3 loop spans 14 amino acids. Trimming cost V 3 bases and J 3 bases; bases outside gene matches: 2. CDR1 is LNHDA and CDR2 is SQIVND in the germline V gene (reference sequence). CDR3 sequence (DNA): TGTGCCAGTAGTATTGGGACTAGCGACTACGAGCAGTACTTC. Encoded protein: CASSIGTSDYEQYF.

J is TRBJ1-2 and V is TRBV6-2 or TRBV6-3, with 11 bases that match TRBD1. J lost 2 bases, V lost 6 bases, and 8 bases had no gene match. The CDR3 extends over 16 amino acids. The germline gives CDR1 MNHEY, CDR2 SVGEGT. This CDR3 is CASSPGQGATNYGYTF. CDR3 DNA sequence: TGTGCCAGCAGCCCTGGACAGGGGGCAACGAACTATGGCTACACCTTC.

This chain joins TRBV28 and TRBJ1-1, with 8 bases fitting TRBD1. V lost 6 bases, J lost 0 bases, and 6 bases stayed unmatched. Germline V gene data show CDR1 as MDHEN and CDR2 as SYDVKM. CDR3 length equals 15 residues. The CDR3 loop reads CASSRTGPMNTEAFF. In nucleotides, the CDR3 is TGTGCCAGCAGCCGGACAGGGCCTATGAACACTGAAGCTTTCTTT.